Below, 24 T cell receptor beta chains from the same sample are listed, as sequenced in a study of read filtering for tumor transcriptome and immune sequencing. From roughly 0.4 ug of RNA, a library with molecular barcoded alpha/delta and beta/gamma adaptors was made. From the reads, TCRdb called clonotypes with MiXCR, one entry per CDR3 protein. The data hold 100,000 to 150,000 distinct CDR3 sequences, with 10% to 15% observed a single time. The sequenced sample consisted of a population of CD138-negative cells sorted from bone marrow. The receptor source for this set is a donor at least 40 years old with multiple myeloma.

This clonotype was detected a few times. The CDR3 end shows no conserved phenylalanine or tryptophan, and so a read error is likely. CDR3 amino acids: CASSPASGSTDTQYS. The CDR3 nucleotides read TGCGCCAGCAGCCCCGCTAGCGGGAGCACAGATACGCAGTATTCT. The chain carries TRBV5-1 and TRBJ2-3, with 8 positions matching TRBD2. V lost 4 bases to trimming and J lost 0 bases; unmatched junction nucleotides: 4. The CDR3 has 15 residues. Germline V CDR1 and CDR2: SGHRS, YFSETQ.

Note on this clonotype: A much larger clone differs by one base, so this may be a read error. This chain connects TRBV29-1 to TRBJ2-3; TRBD2 matches at 12 bases. The CDR3 covers 17 residues. Germline V lookup: CDR1 SQVTM, CDR2 ANQGSEA. After removal of 4 bases from V and 0 bases from J, the junction contained 8 bases not matched to a gene. As DNA, the CDR3 is TGCAGCGTTGGCCCTGGACTAGCGGGGATGAGCACAGATACGCAGTATTTT. Its translation is CSVGPGLAGMSTDTQYF.

This clonotype was observed many times. The CDR3 region is CSASVTRETQYF. For the CDR3, the DNA is TGCAGCGCCTCCGTGACAAGAGAGACCCAGTACTTC. The rearrangement joins TRBV29-1 to TRBJ2-5; D is ambiguous. Germline V gene data show CDR1 as SQVTM and CDR2 as ANQGSEA. V gave up 7 bases and J gave up 4 bases, with 13 bases separating them. The CDR3 is 12 amino acids.

The chain is built from TRBV30 and TRBJ1-5; D not resolved. The CDR3 extends over 13 amino acids. CDR1 GTSNPN and CDR2 SVGIG come from the germline V gene (reference sequence). Trimming cost V 5 bases and J 3 bases, with 11 bases left between them. The CDR3 DNA sequence: TGTGCCTGGGAGTCGGGAGTCAATCAGCCCCAGCATTTT. This gives the protein CAWESGVNQPQHF.

This clonotype came up a few times. The CDR3 DNA sequence: TGTGCCTGGACAGGGTCAGATACGCAGTATTTT. It translates to CAWTGSDTQYF. This chain uses TRBV30 with TRBJ2-3; a possible D gene is TRBD1 (5 bases). Germline loops: CDR1 GTSNPN, CDR2 SVGIG (reference sequence). Trimming removed 4 bases from V and 4 bases from J, with 6 bases in between. The CDR3 is 11 residues long.

This clonotype has at least ten counts. The gene calls are TRBV14 and TRBJ2-2, with 8 positions matching TRBD1. The ends lost 5 bases at V and 5 bases at J; junction bases unmatched: 4. Germline V lookup: CDR1 SGHDN, CDR2 FVKESK. CDR3 length: 14 amino acids. The CDR3 DNA reads as TGTGCCAGCAGCATACGGACAGGGACCGGGGAGCTGTTTTTT. It yields the protein CASSIRTGTGELFF.

The CDR3 sequence is CAISGTGGLFYGYTF. CDR3 sequence (DNA): TGTGCCATCAGTGGGACAGGGGGCCTTTTCTATGGCTACACCTTC. The chain carries TRBV10-3 and TRBJ1-2; 11 nucleotides align to TRBD1. The germline V gene encodes CDR1 ENHRY and CDR2 SYGVKD. J gave up 4 bases and V 4 bases, and 5 bases lay outside the gene matches. The CDR3 runs to 15 residues.

This clonotype came up many times. CDR3 in DNA: TGTGCCAGCAGGACAGGGAGCTCCTACGAGCAGTACTTC. Protein sequence: CASRTGSSYEQYF. J is TRBJ2-7 and V is TRBV6-2 or TRBV6-3; the match to TRBD1 covers 7 bases. The CDR3 runs to 13 residues. V was pared by 6 bases and J by 0 bases, with 2 bases of the junction left unmatched. Germline CDR1 MNHEY, CDR2 SVGEGT.

This clonotype was counted ten times or more. The chain employs TRBV20-1 and TRBJ1-1, with 10 bases that match TRBD1. The germline V gene encodes CDR1 DFQATT and CDR2 SNEGSKA (reference sequence). V lost 0 bases, J lost 7 bases, and 8 bases stayed unmatched. This CDR3 is built from 15 residues. CDR3 DNA sequence: TGCAGTGCTAGAGACGGGGGACAGGGGACTTTTGAAGCTTTCTTT. Translated: CSARDGGQGTFEAFF.

In the case of this clonotype: Just one base apart from a much larger clone, this may be a read error. V gene TRBV19 combines with J gene TRBJ2-1; the D is unclear. The CDR3 consists of 11 residues. Looked up from germline, CDR1 is LNHDA and CDR2 is SQIVND (reference sequence). Trimming left V 6 bases short and J 8 bases short, with 8 bases between. The CDR3 protein is CASRLSDEQFF. CDR3 DNA sequence: TGTGCCAGTAGACTCAGTGATGAGCAGTTCTTC.

This clonotype was recorded many times. This chain uses TRBV11-1 with TRBJ2-5; D is undetermined. V was clipped by 1 base and J by 7 bases, with 13 bases between them. The CDR3 runs to 14 residues. Looked up from germline, CDR1 is SGHAT and CDR2 is FQDESV (reference sequence). The CDR3 reads CASSLEGSSGTQYF. The CDR3 DNA is TGTGCCAGCAGCTTAGAAGGCTCCTCCGGGACCCAGTACTTC.

For this clonotype: This likely comes from a read error, as the CDR3 has no conserved phenylalanine or tryptophan at its end. The V gene is TRBV12-3 or TRBV12-4, the J gene TRBJ1-1, with D perhaps matching TRBD1 (5 bases). This CDR3 comprises 14 residues. V lost 10 bases, J lost 6 bases, and 21 bases lay in between. CDR3 bases: TGTGCCACCCACCGGGACCGTCATAGGGCTGAAGCTTTCATT. Protein sequence: CATHRDRHRAEAFI.

The rearrangement links TRBV2 to TRBJ1-1; D gene unclear. Germline V gene lookup returns CDR1 SNHLY and CDR2 FYNNEI. V gave up 4 bases and J gave up 11 bases, with 11 bases separating them. CDR3 size: 11 residues. The CDR3 sequence: CASSGFAGAFF. The CDR3 DNA is TGTGCCAGCAGTGGCTTCGCCGGGGCTTTCTTT.

This clonotype has a count of ten or more. This chain joins TRBV20-1 and TRBJ2-1; D may correspond to TRBD1 or TRBD2 (5 bases each). With 5 bases removed from V and 8 bases from J, the gap between germline ends came to 16 bases. This CDR3 spans 13 amino acids. Germline values: CDR1 DFQATT, CDR2 SNEGSKA (reference sequence). Here the CDR3 reads CSALDPRGHEQFF. The CDR3 nucleotides read TGCAGTGCTCTGGACCCGAGGGGCCATGAGCAGTTCTTC.

V usage is TRBV10-1 and J usage is TRBJ1-3; unclear D gene. Germline V lookup: CDR1 WNHNN, CDR2 SYGVQD (reference sequence). The V and J ends lost 9 bases and 7 bases respectively, with 7 bases between them. The CDR3 spans 10 residues. The CDR3 DNA reads TGCGCCAGGCCCTTGAACACCATATATTTT. This encodes CARPLNTIYF.

This chain connects TRBV11-2 to TRBJ2-5; perhaps TRBD2 as D (6 bases). Germline V CDR1 and CDR2: SGHAT, FQNNGV. The CDR3 runs 17 residues. V lost 1 base and J 2 bases, leaving 17 bases between the germline ends. The CDR3 spells CASSLGGLGTPQETQYF. The CDR3 nucleotides read TGTGCCAGCAGCTTAGGAGGTTTGGGGACTCCGCAAGAGACCCAGTACTTC.

This clonotype was seen many times. The V call is TRBV7-3, the J call TRBJ2-1; D is possibly TRBD1 (5 bases). This CDR3 comprises 13 residues. V was cut by 4 bases and J by 10 bases, with 14 bases left in between. From germline, CDR1 is SGHTA and CDR2 FQGTGA. The chain's CDR3 is CASSSGHAGEQFF. In DNA, the CDR3 is TGTGCCAGCAGCTCCGGACATGCAGGGGAGCAGTTCTTC.

This clonotype is medium-sized. This sequence joins TRBV29-1 and TRBJ2-1, with a weak D call TRBD2 (6 bases). The germline gives CDR1 SQVTM, CDR2 ANQGSEA. Trimming stripped 2 bases from V and 9 bases from J, with 14 bases between. There are 13 residues in the CDR3. The CDR3 coding sequence is TGCAGCGTTGAACTAGGAGGGCGGGGTGAGCAGTTCTTC. Amino acids: CSVELGGRGEQFF.

This clonotype appeared many times. The chain joins TRBV6-5 to TRBJ1-5; D possibly corresponds to TRBD1 (6 bases). The CDR3 is 15 residues long. Germline lookup yields CDR1 MNHEY and CDR2 SVGAGI. V lost 7 bases and J lost 0, with 13 bases in between. The CDR3 spells CASKRGLHSNQPQHF. CDR3 sequence (DNA): TGTGCCAGCAAGCGGGGGCTCCATAGCAATCAGCCCCAGCATTTT.

Comment on this clonotype: A much larger clone differs by one base, so this may be a read error. This chain joins TRBV20-1 and TRBJ2-2; D might be TRBD2 (5 bases). V gave up 3 bases and J gave up 5 bases, with 13 bases separating them. The CDR3 consists of 14 residues. Germline values: CDR1 DFQATT, CDR2 SNEGSKA (reference sequence). The CDR3 DNA is TGCAGTGCTAGTGGCGAGAGGGTGACCGGGGAGCTGTTTTTT. Its translation: CSASGERVTGELFF.

This chain connects TRBV5-4 to TRBJ2-4, with D possibly TRBD2 on 6 matching bases. CDR1 SGHNT and CDR2 YYREEE come from the germline V gene (reference sequence). The length of the CDR3 is 17 residues. Trimming stripped 5 bases from V and 0 bases from J, with 18 bases between. CDR3 protein: CASSRGAAGLAKNIQYF. For the CDR3, the DNA is TGTGCCAGCAGTCGAGGTGCCGCGGGACTAGCCAAAAACATTCAGTACTTC.

This clonotype has a count of ten or more. The V call is TRBV15, the J call TRBJ2-1; no clear D gene. Trimming cost V 0 bases and J 0 bases, with 6 bases left between them. The germline CDR1 and CDR2 sequences are LNHNV and YYDKDF (reference sequence). The CDR3 loop spans 15 amino acids. CDR3 sequence: CATSREVSSYNEQFF. CDR3 nucleotides: TGTGCCACCAGCAGAGAAGTGAGCTCCTACAATGAGCAGTTCTTC.

At least ten counts were recorded for this clonotype. V and J are TRBV15 and TRBJ2-7; 7 bases are shared with TRBD1. The CDR3 runs to 14 residues. CDR1 LNHNV and CDR2 YYDKDF come from the germline V gene (reference sequence). V trimming: 4 bases; J trimming: 0 bases; junction bases outside the gene matches: 3. The CDR3 nucleotides read TGTGCCACCAGCACCGACAGGGTCTCCTACGAGCAGTACTTC. It translates to CATSTDRVSYEQYF. Full variable domain (outside the CDR3, taken from reference TRBV15 and TRBJ2-7): DAMVIQNPRYQVTQFGKPVTLSCSQTLNHNVMYWYQQKSSQAPKLLFHYYDKDFNNEADTPDNFQSRRPNTSFCFLDIRSPGLGDTAMYLCATSTDRVSYEQYFGPGTRLTVT.

This clonotype was seen repeatedly, ten times or more. The CDR3 protein is CASSFQGQGRHNEQFF. The CDR3 bases are TGTGCCAGCAGCTTCCAAGGACAGGGGCGACACAATGAGCAGTTCTTC. This chain uses TRBV11-2 with TRBJ2-1; 9 bases agree with TRBD1. The CDR3 sequence is 16 residues long. Per germline, CDR1 SGHAT and CDR2 FQNNGV. The trim removed 3 bases at V and 5 bases at J, leaving 8 bases unmatched.